This T cell receptor beta chain stems from a study of CD8+ T cells in alopecia areata. Treatment specified: oral pan-JAK inhibitor, 5-10 mg twice daily. General observations from the study: Higher clonality than in normal scalp was seen in lesional scalp, especially alopecia totalis/universalis.

A note on this clone: As yet, its antigen is unknown.

Trimming took 8 bases from V and 6 from J; bases not matched to a gene: 4. The CDR3 is 13 amino acids. Germline assignment: CDR1 SQVTM and CDR2 ANQGSEA. RNA, once extracted, was reverse transcribed into cDNA for use as the sequencing template. The method was immunoSEQ multiplex PCR; TCRdb's version includes in-frame clones alone and lacks a portion of them. The sample yields fewer than 250,000 clones, roughly 60% seen once. The origin of this receptor is a human donor with alopecia areata. This chain uses TRBV29-1 with TRBJ2-2; 12 bases match TRBD1. Here the sequenced sample was CD4+ T cells sorted from blood, taken at week 24, from a patient treated with tofacitinib. CDR3 DNA: TGCAGCACCTGGGACAGGGGGCCCGGGGAGCTGTTTTTT. Translated, it gives CSTWDRGPGELFF.